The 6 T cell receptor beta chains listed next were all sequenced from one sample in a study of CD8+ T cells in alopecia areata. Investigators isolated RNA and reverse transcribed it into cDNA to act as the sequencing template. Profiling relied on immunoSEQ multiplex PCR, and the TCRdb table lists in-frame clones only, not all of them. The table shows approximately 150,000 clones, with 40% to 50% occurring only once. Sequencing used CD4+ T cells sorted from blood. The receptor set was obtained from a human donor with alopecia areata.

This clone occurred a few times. For the CDR3, the DNA is TGTGCCAGCAGAGCAGGGGGCGCCGGGGAGACCCAGTACTTC. Its protein is CASRAGGAGETQYF. V and J are TRBV27 and TRBJ2-5, with 8 bases that match TRBD1. The trim removed 6 bases at V and 5 bases at J, leaving 8 bases unmatched. CDR1 is MNHEY, CDR2 SMNVEV, per germline (reference sequence). The CDR3 is 14 amino acids.

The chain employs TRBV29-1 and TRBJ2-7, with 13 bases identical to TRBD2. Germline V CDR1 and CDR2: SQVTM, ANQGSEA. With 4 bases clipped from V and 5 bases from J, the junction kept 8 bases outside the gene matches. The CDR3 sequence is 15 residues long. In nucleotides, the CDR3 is TGCAGCGTTGCGCGTGGGACTAGCGGGATGAACGAGCAGTACTTC. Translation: CSVARGTSGMNEQYF.

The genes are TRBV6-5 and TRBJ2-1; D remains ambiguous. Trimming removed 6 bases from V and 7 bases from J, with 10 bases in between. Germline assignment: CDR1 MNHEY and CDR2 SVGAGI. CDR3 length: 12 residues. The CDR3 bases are TGTGCCAGCAGGGCCAGGAATAATGAGCAGTTCTTC. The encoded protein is CASRARNNEQFF.

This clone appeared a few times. The CDR3 is CSATYPGGYEQYF. CDR3 nucleotides: TGCAGCGCAACCTACCCGGGGGGATACGAGCAGTACTTC. The chain couples TRBV29-1 to TRBJ2-7; 7 bases map to TRBD2. The CDR3 is 13 residues long. V was pared by 7 bases and J by 4 bases, with 10 bases of the junction left unmatched. Germline CDR1 is SQVTM and CDR2 is ANQGSEA.

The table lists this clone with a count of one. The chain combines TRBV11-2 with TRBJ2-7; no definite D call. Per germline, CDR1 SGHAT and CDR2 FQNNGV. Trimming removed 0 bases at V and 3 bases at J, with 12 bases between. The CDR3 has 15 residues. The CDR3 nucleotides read TGTGCCAGCAGCTTAGATGCCCTTGGGGACTACGAGCAGTACTTC. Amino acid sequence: CASSLDALGDYEQYF. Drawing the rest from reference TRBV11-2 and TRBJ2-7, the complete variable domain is EAGVAQSPRYKIIEKRQSVAFWCNPISGHATLYWYQQILGQGPKLLIQFQNNGVVDDSQLPKDRFSAERLKGVDSTLKIQPAKLEDSAVYLCASSLDALGDYEQYFGPGTRLTVT.

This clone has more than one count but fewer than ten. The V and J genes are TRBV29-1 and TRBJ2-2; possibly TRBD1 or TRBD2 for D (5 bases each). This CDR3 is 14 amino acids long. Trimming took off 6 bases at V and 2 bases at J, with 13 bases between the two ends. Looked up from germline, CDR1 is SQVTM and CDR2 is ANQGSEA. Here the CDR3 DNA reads TGCAGCGTCGGGACCCTTAGCAACACCGGGGAGCTGTTTTTT. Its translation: CSVGTLSNTGELFF.